The 21 T cell receptor beta chains below were found in one sample sequenced in a study of shared clonotypes between healthy human individuals. The protocol was immunoSEQ multiplex PCR, while the TCRdb copy is restricted to in-frame clones and leaves out a portion. The sample holds hundreds of thousands of clones; roughly 80% are singletons and the top ten take about 12%. The specimen was PBMCs. These receptors were taken from a woman aged 35 to 49 in good health. Some clones in this sample may be carry-over from other donors' samples.

V usage is TRBV28 and J usage is TRBJ2-7; D is undetermined. This CDR3 has 14 residues. Germline CDR1 reads MDHEN; CDR2 reads SYDVKM. V was trimmed by 3 bases and J by 0 bases, leaving 9 bases between them. CDR3 sequence reads: CASSFVKSSYEQYF. The CDR3 nucleotides read TGTGCCAGCAGTTTCGTCAAGAGCTCCTACGAGCAGTACTTC.

This clone was recorded only once. V and J are TRBV5-4 and TRBJ2-7; 12 positions agree with TRBD1. This CDR3 has 16 amino acids. Germline CDR1 is SGHNT and CDR2 is YYREEE (reference sequence). V trimming: 0 bases; J trimming: 3 bases; junction bases outside the gene matches: 4. CDR3: CASSLAGTGGNYEQYF. CDR3 coding DNA: TGTGCCAGCAGCTTGGCCGGGACAGGGGGCAACTACGAGCAGTACTTC.

Comments on this clone: A far larger clone lies a single base away; this is likely a read error. This same CDR3 is encoded by further DNA sequences in the sample. V and J are TRBV29-1 and TRBJ1-1, with D unclear. The CDR3 spans 13 residues. Germline assignment: CDR1 SQVTM and CDR2 ANQGSEA. CDR3 region: CSGRLRGNTEAFF. Here the CDR3 DNA reads TGTAGCGGTAGACTCCGGGGAAACACTGAAGCTTTCTTT.

This clone was found many times. The chain employs TRBV7-9 and TRBJ1-4; the D gene is possibly TRBD1 (5 bases). CDR1 is SEHNR, CDR2 FQNEAQ, per germline (reference sequence). This CDR3 comprises 19 residues. V gave up 1 base and J gave up 0 bases, with 18 bases separating them. The CDR3 region has the DNA TGTGCCAGCAGCTTAGAGGGGATCAGGCGAGACTCAACTAATGAAAAACTGTTTTTT. This gives the protein CASSLEGIRRDSTNEKLFF.

The V gene is TRBV6-1, the J gene TRBJ2-7; D remains unclear. CDR3 length: 14 residues. Germline-derived CDR1 and CDR2 are MNHNS and SASEGT. Trimming removed 7 bases from V and 3 bases from J, with 16 bases in between. The CDR3 nucleotides read TGTGCCAGCACTGTTTGGGGATCAAACTACGAGCAGTACTTC. It translates to CASTVWGSNYEQYF.

In its sample, this clone was seen a few times. The chain combines TRBV30 with TRBJ2-1; D is uncertain. This CDR3 is built from 16 residues. V lost 1 base, J lost 3 bases, and 16 bases lay in between. Germline loops: CDR1 GTSNPN, CDR2 SVGIG (reference sequence). The CDR3, as DNA: TGTGCCTGGAGTGAGGAACGGACCCCGGTCTACAATGAGCAGTTCTTC. Translating it yields CAWSEERTPVYNEQFF.

This clone was seen more than once but under ten times. The V call is TRBV4-2, the J call TRBJ2-1; the D gene is possibly TRBD2 (5 bases). CDR3 length: 14 amino acids. With 0 bases removed from V and 6 bases from J, the gap between germline ends came to 9 bases. The germline V gene has CDR1 LGHNA and CDR2 YNFKEQ. The CDR3 DNA reads as TGTGCCAGCAGCCAAGATGTTCTAGCCAATGAGCAGTTCTTC. It encodes CASSQDVLANEQFF.

The chain combines TRBV9 with TRBJ1-3; maybe TRBD1 (5 bases). CDR3 length equals 14 residues. Deletions cut 4 bases from V and 2 bases from J, with 10 bases between. Germline V gives CDR1 SGDLS, CDR2 YYNGEE. The CDR3 is CASSPGTPGNTIYF. For the CDR3, the DNA is TGTGCCAGCAGCCCCGGGACGCCTGGAAACACCATATATTTT.

The chain employs TRBV18 and TRBJ2-1, with D perhaps TRBD2 (6 bases). Germline V gene data show CDR1 as KGHSH and CDR2 as LQKENI. This CDR3 spans 16 amino acids. Trimming left V 2 bases short and J 7 bases short, with 18 bases between. CDR3 sequence (DNA): TGTGCCAGCTCACCAAGTGGGTCGGGAGCTGGGAATGAGCAGTTCTTC. Its protein product is CASSPSGSGAGNEQFF. Variable domain in full (rest from reference TRBV18 and TRBJ2-1): NAGVMQNPRHLVRRRGQEARLRCSPMKGHSHVYWYRQLPEEGLKFMVYLQKENIIDESGMPKERFSAEFPKEGPSILRIQQVVRGDSAAYFCASSPSGSGAGNEQFFGPGTRLTVL.

This chain links TRBV30 with TRBJ2-5, with D possibly being TRBD1 (5 bases). The germline V and J ends were trimmed by 4 bases and 5 bases, with 11 bases remaining between them. This CDR3 has 12 amino acids. Germline V CDR1 and CDR2: GTSNPN, SVGIG (reference sequence). The CDR3 nucleotides are TGTGCCTGGACGAGACAGAGGGAGACCCAGTACTTC. This gives the protein CAWTRQRETQYF.

In nucleotides, the CDR3 is TGTGCCAGCAGTCCAACCCGTCCGGACAGGTTGTACGAGCAGTACTTC. Protein product: CASSPTRPDRLYEQYF. The gene calls are TRBV13 and TRBJ2-7; TRBD1 matches at 7 bases. The germline CDR1 and CDR2 sequences are PRHDT and FYEKMQ (reference sequence). The length of the CDR3 is 16 residues. Unmatched junction bases numbered 15, after V lost 6 bases and J lost 4 bases.

V and J are TRBV4-1 and TRBJ2-2; a possible D gene is TRBD2 (6 bases). V gave up 4 bases and J gave up 0 bases, with 15 bases separating them. Germline CDR1 is MGHRA and CDR2 is YSYEKL. This CDR3 comprises 17 residues. The CDR3 here is CASSPTASSANTGELFF. CDR3 DNA: TGCGCCAGCAGCCCCACCGCCTCTAGCGCGAACACCGGGGAGCTGTTTTTT.

The chain is built from TRBV6-1 and TRBJ1-2; no firm D call. With 7 bases removed from V and 8 bases from J, the gap between germline ends came to 17 bases. The CDR3 runs 13 residues. The germline gives CDR1 MNHNS, CDR2 SASEGT. For the CDR3, the DNA is TGTGCCAGCAACCCGGGCGAAGGGTCGGGCTACACCTTC. Its protein is CASNPGEGSGYTF.

A word on this clone: Other DNA sequences within the sample encode an identical CDR3. The CDR3 is CSAQLQETQYF. In DNA form, the CDR3 reads TGCAGTGCGCAACTTCAAGAGACCCAGTACTTC. The chain recombines TRBV20-1 with TRBJ2-5; no clear D. The CDR3 runs to 11 residues. Trimming pared 6 bases from V and 2 bases from J, leaving 7 bases between. CDR1 and CDR2 (germline): DFQATT, SNEGSKA (reference sequence).

This clone was seen more than once but under ten times. The chain combines TRBV11-2 with TRBJ2-7; 9 bases agree with TRBD2. The V segment lost 1 base and the J segment 3 bases; nucleotides outside the gene matches: 4. The CDR3 consists of 15 residues. The V gene's germline CDR1 is SGHAT and CDR2 FQNNGV. The CDR3 is CASSLGASGVYEQYF. The CDR3 bases are TGTGCCAGCAGCTTAGGTGCTAGCGGGGTCTACGAGCAGTACTTC.

V gene TRBV9 combines with J gene TRBJ2-3, with 8 bases matching TRBD2. Losses at the gene ends were 4 bases for V and 3 bases for J; bases not matched to a gene: 7. CDR1 is SGDLS and CDR2 is YYNGEE in the germline V gene. The CDR3 has 15 amino acids. CDR3 nucleotides: TGTGCCAGCAGCTCGAGAGCGGGAGAAACAGATACGCAGTATTTT. Its protein is CASSSRAGETDTQYF. Supplemented by reference TRBV9 and TRBJ2-3, the full variable domain reads DSGVTQTPKHLITATGQRVTLRCSPRSGDLSVYWYQQSLDQGLQFLIQYYNGEERAKGNILERFSAQQFPDLHSELNLSSLELGDSALYFCASSSRAGETDTQYFGPGTRLTVL.

The rearrangement links TRBV5-1 to TRBJ1-5; maybe TRBD1 (5 bases). Looked up from germline, CDR1 is SGHRS and CDR2 is YFSETQ. This CDR3 has 13 residues. Trimming took 4 bases from V and 3 from J, leaving 8 bases between them. The CDR3 DNA reads as TGCGCCAGCAGCGCAGGGCTCAATCAGCCCCAGCATTTT. This translates into CASSAGLNQPQHF.

The chain carries TRBV7-8 and TRBJ2-7; D ambiguous. The CDR3 consists of 11 residues. Germline-derived CDR1 and CDR2 are SGHVS and FQNEAQ. V lost 5 bases and J lost 5, with 7 bases in between. CDR3 bases: TGTGCCAGCAGCCCCCGGGACGAGCAGTACTTC. This sequence encodes CASSPRDEQYF.

This chain uses TRBV23-1 with TRBJ2-7, with 7 bases aligning to TRBD1. TRBV23-1 is filed as an ORF, its function uncertain. With 0 bases clipped from V and 1 base from J, the junction kept 9 bases outside the gene matches. The CDR3 is made up of 17 amino acids. In DNA form, the CDR3 reads TGCGCCAGCAGTCAATCTAATACGGACAGGCCTTCCTACGAGCAGTACTTC. Residues: CASSQSNTDRPSYEQYF.

V is TRBV6-1 and J is TRBJ2-1; TRBD2 matches 8 bases. With V trimmed by 3 bases and J by 9 bases, 13 bases remained unmatched. There are 16 residues in the CDR3. CDR1 is MNHNS, CDR2 SASEGT, per germline. CDR3 residues: CASSERAGVPESEQFF. DNA for the CDR3: TGTGCCAGCAGTGAGCGAGCGGGGGTGCCAGAGAGTGAGCAGTTCTTC.

A remark on this clone: A read error is likely here: a far larger clone is one base away. The same CDR3 can be traced to other DNA sequences in this sample. The chain couples TRBV10-1 to TRBJ1-1, with a possible D match to TRBD1 (5 bases). This CDR3 is 13 amino acids long. CDR1 and CDR2 from the germline V gene are WNHNN and SYGVQD (reference sequence). V lost 6 bases and J 1 base, leaving 9 bases between the germline ends. CDR3 sequence reads: CASRQGTNTEAFF. The CDR3 DNA is TGCGCCAGCAGACAAGGGACGAACACTGAAGCTTTCTTT.